One and the same sample provided the 25 T cell receptor beta chains below, sequenced in a study of long-term antiretroviral therapy in people with HIV. It was version v3.0 of the immunoSEQ assay that was run at survey level. The protocol was immunoSEQ multiplex PCR, while the TCRdb copy is restricted to in-frame clones and leaves out a portion. The table includes about 22,000 clones, about four fifths detected once. The material was unsorted PBMCs, obtained roughly 6.2 years after starting antiretroviral therapy. The source is a man aged 30 to 39 with HIV.

This chain links TRBV11-2 with TRBJ2-5; 10 nucleotides match TRBD1. Per the germline V gene, CDR1 is SGHAT and CDR2 is FQNNGV. CDR3 length: 15 amino acids. J lost 5 bases, V lost 3 bases, and 6 bases had no gene match. For the CDR3, the DNA is TGTGCCAGCAGCTTTGGGACAGGGGACTTGGAGACCCAGTACTTC. It is translated as CASSFGTGDLETQYF.

This chain uses TRBV11-3 with TRBJ2-7; the D gene is possibly TRBD2 (6 bases). This CDR3 spans 17 amino acids. Trimming took 3 bases from V and 5 from J, leaving 23 bases between them. Germline V gives CDR1 SGHNT, CDR2 YENEEA. As DNA, the CDR3 is TGTGCCAGCAGCTTGCTCCCGCCGAGGGACTCTCTTCACGAGCAGTACTTC. Encoded protein: CASSLLPPRDSLHEQYF.

V usage is TRBV9 and J usage is TRBJ2-3, with TRBD2 matching 9 bases. The CDR3 totals 16 residues. The V segment lost 6 bases and the J segment 2 bases; nucleotides outside the gene matches: 10. CDR1 and CDR2 (germline): SGDLS, YYNGEE. CDR3: CASTPGSGGPTDTQYF. The CDR3 region has the DNA TGTGCCAGCACCCCTGGAAGCGGGGGGCCCACAGATACGCAGTATTTT. Drawing the rest from reference TRBV9 and TRBJ2-3, the complete variable domain is DSGVTQTPKHLITATGQRVTLRCSPRSGDLSVYWYQQSLDQGLQFLIQYYNGEERAKGNILERFSAQQFPDLHSELNLSSLELGDSALYFCASTPGSGGPTDTQYFGPGTRLTVL.

This clone was seen just once. The chain combines TRBV7-8 with TRBJ1-2, with TRBD1 identical over 9 bases. The germline V gene encodes CDR1 SGHVS and CDR2 FQNEAQ. The CDR3 sequence is 14 residues long. V lost 5 bases to trimming and J lost 7 bases; unmatched junction nucleotides: 8. The CDR3 sequence: CASSVKQGAGGYTF. CDR3 in DNA: TGTGCCAGCAGCGTCAAACAGGGGGCGGGTGGCTACACCTTC.

V gene TRBV6-5 combines with J gene TRBJ1-1; 8 nucleotides line up with TRBD1. The germline V gene encodes CDR1 MNHEY and CDR2 SVGAGI. V shed 7 bases, J shed 4 bases, and the junction held 11 bases outside the gene matches. This CDR3 comprises 15 residues. The CDR3 DNA sequence: TGTGCCAGCAAAAAAGGACAGGGCTGGAGCACTGAAGCTTTCTTT. Translating it yields CASKKGQGWSTEAFF.

The chain joins TRBV4-3 to TRBJ1-1; tentatively, D is TRBD1 (5 bases). The CDR3 is 14 amino acids. The germline gives CDR1 LGHNA, CDR2 YSLEER. V lost 1 base and J 4 bases, leaving 10 bases between the germline ends. The CDR3 loop is CASSQGLQGTEAFF. CDR3 nucleotide sequence: TGCGCCAGCAGCCAAGGTCTGCAGGGCACTGAAGCTTTCTTT.

J is TRBJ2-7 and V is TRBV7-2, with D hard to call. The ends were cut back, 2 bases at V and 2 bases at J, with 10 bases in the middle. Germline V gene data show CDR1 as SGHTA and CDR2 as FQGNSA. CDR3 size: 14 residues. CDR3 nucleotides: TGTGCCAGCAGCTTAATGGGCTCTACCTACGAGCAGTACTTC. It translates to CASSLMGSTYEQYF.

This clone was seen a single time. This chain connects TRBV5-8 to TRBJ1-2; the D gene is possibly TRBD1 (5 bases). CDR1 is SGHTS and CDR2 is YDEGEE in the germline V gene. The CDR3 has 14 residues. V gave up 1 base and J gave up 2 bases, with 9 bases separating them. The CDR3 loop is CASSLFPGNYGYTF. CDR3 DNA sequence: TGTGCCAGCAGCTTGTTCCCAGGGAACTATGGCTACACCTTC.

The gene calls are TRBV19 and TRBJ2-1; perhaps TRBD1 as D (6 bases). This CDR3 is 12 amino acids long. V was pared by 5 bases and J by 10 bases, with 12 bases between. Germline CDR1 reads LNHDA; CDR2 reads SQIVND (reference sequence). As DNA, the CDR3 is TGTGCCAGTAGTGCCTACAGGGACGAGCAGTTCTTC. Amino acids: CASSAYRDEQFF.

The genes are TRBV5-1 and TRBJ2-2, with 7 bases lining up with TRBD1. This CDR3 is 14 amino acids long. CDR1 is SGHRS, CDR2 YFSETQ, per germline. The junction had 8 bases not matched to a gene; V was cut back by 10 bases and J by 2 bases. The CDR3 region has the DNA TGCGCCGGCAAACAGGGGACCAACACCGGGGAGCTGTTTTTT. This sequence encodes CAGKQGTNTGELFF.

The gene calls are TRBV5-6 and TRBJ1-2; perhaps TRBD1 as D (5 bases). Germline assignment: CDR1 SGHDT and CDR2 YYEEEE. The CDR3 is 15 residues long. Deletions cut 0 bases from V and 3 bases from J, with 12 bases between. For the CDR3, the DNA is TGTGCCAGCAGCTTGGTGACAGTCGGGTACTATGGCTACACCTTC. Its protein is CASSLVTVGYYGYTF.

The J gene is TRBJ2-7, the V gene TRBV29-1, with TRBD1 matching over 7 bases. The CDR3 spans 12 residues. The V gene end was trimmed by 3 bases and the J gene end by 2 bases; junction bases not matched to a gene: 1. The germline V gene has CDR1 SQVTM and CDR2 ANQGSEA. The CDR3 DNA is TGCAGCGTTGAGGGACAGCCCTACGAGCAGTACTTC. Amino acid sequence: CSVEGQPYEQYF.

This chain links TRBV6-5 with TRBJ2-7; D is uncertain. The V end lost 10 bases, the J end lost 0 bases, and 13 bases lay between the germline ends. Per germline, CDR1 MNHEY and CDR2 SVGAGI. The CDR3 is made up of 13 amino acids. CDR3 loop: CATSSRLSYEQYF. The CDR3 DNA reads TGTGCCACCTCGTCTCGGCTCTCCTACGAGCAGTACTTC.

The V gene is TRBV10-3, the J gene TRBJ2-2; D is possibly TRBD1 or TRBD2 (5 bases each). Trimming removed 7 bases from V and 5 bases from J, with 20 bases in between. The germline V gene has CDR1 ENHRY and CDR2 SYGVKD. This CDR3 is 16 amino acids long. The CDR3 sequence is CAIMDWGTTRTGELFF. The CDR3 nucleotides are TGTGCCATCATGGACTGGGGGACCACCAGAACCGGGGAGCTGTTTTTT.

The chain has TRBV5-8 and TRBJ1-5; D ambiguous. The germline gives CDR1 SGHTS, CDR2 YDEGEE. This CDR3 has 16 amino acids. V was cut by 5 bases and J by 0 bases, with 15 bases left in between. CDR3 bases: TGTGCCAGCAGACGCGATGTCAGATATAGCAATCAGCCCCAGCATTTT. It specifies CASRRDVRYSNQPQHF.

The V gene is TRBV18, the J gene TRBJ2-7; TRBD1 matches at 8 bases. Per the germline V gene, CDR1 is KGHSH and CDR2 is LQKENI. V dropped 8 bases and J dropped 3; count of bases not matched to a gene: 6. This CDR3 has 13 amino acids. As DNA, the CDR3 is TGTGCCAGCGGGACCGGGACAGGCTACGAGCAGTACTTC. Protein: CASGTGTGYEQYF.

The chain employs TRBV25-1 and TRBJ1-1; D ambiguous. Germline loops: CDR1 MGHDK, CDR2 SYGVNS. The CDR3 covers 11 residues. V was clipped by 2 bases and J by 9 bases, with 7 bases between them. The CDR3 sequence is CASSEVGKAFF. In nucleotides, the CDR3 is TGTGCCAGCAGTGAAGTGGGTAAAGCTTTCTTT.

This chain connects TRBV6-5 to TRBJ2-2; 15 positions agree with TRBD2. The V and J ends lost 4 bases and 7 bases, in that order; junction bases with no gene match: 4. CDR3 length: 16 amino acids. From germline, CDR1 is MNHEY and CDR2 SVGAGI. For the CDR3, the DNA is TGTGCCAGCAGTTGGACTAGCGGGAGGGAGGGCGGGGAGCTGTTTTTT. Residues: CASSWTSGREGGELFF.

The chain is built from TRBV18 and TRBJ2-7; TRBD1 aligns across 7 bases. This CDR3 is built from 14 residues. Germline CDR1 and CDR2: KGHSH and LQKENI. The J segment lost 3 bases and the V segment lost 5 bases, leaving 7 bases of the junction unmatched. The CDR3 spells CASSNRDSGYEQYF. The CDR3 nucleotides are TGTGCCAGCTCAAACCGGGACAGCGGCTACGAGCAGTACTTC.

This chain joins TRBV10-3 and TRBJ1-4; D unclear. Between the trimmed V and J ends, which lost 0 bases and 8 bases, there was a span of 7 bases. In germline, CDR1 is ENHRY, CDR2 SYGVKD. The CDR3 extends over 13 amino acids. The CDR3 reads CAISESQREKLFF. CDR3 bases: TGTGCCATCAGTGAGTCTCAGAGGGAAAAACTGTTTTTT.

V usage is TRBV6-1 and J usage is TRBJ2-7; D possibly corresponds to TRBD2 (7 bases). V was clipped by 0 bases and J by 2 bases, with 17 bases between them. The CDR3 totals 17 residues. Germline V gives CDR1 MNHNS, CDR2 SASEGT. The CDR3 protein is CASSEAHRRGPAYEQYF. The DNA of the CDR3 is TGTGCCAGCAGTGAAGCGCATCGGCGGGGGCCAGCCTACGAGCAGTACTTC.

The genes are TRBV5-1 and TRBJ1-1; D is unclear. CDR3 length: 14 amino acids. V was cut by 1 base and J by 5 bases, with 12 bases left in between. Germline V gene sequence: CDR1 SGHRS, CDR2 YFSETQ. For the CDR3, the DNA is TGCGCCAGCAGCTTGCGAGTCGATAGGACTGAAGCTTTCTTT. Translation: CASSLRVDRTEAFF.

The chain has TRBV7-2 and TRBJ1-5; 7 bases line up with TRBD1. This CDR3 spans 14 amino acids. Unmatched junction bases numbered 4, after V lost 6 bases and J lost 2 bases. The V gene's germline CDR1 is SGHTA and CDR2 FQGNSA. The CDR3 spells CASSAGGGNQPQHF. In nucleotides, the CDR3 is TGTGCCAGCAGTGCAGGGGGTGGCAATCAGCCCCAGCATTTT.

The genes are TRBV14 and TRBJ2-7; D is unresolved. The germline V and J ends were trimmed by 2 bases and 1 base, with 12 bases remaining between them. The germline V gene encodes CDR1 SGHDN and CDR2 FVKESK. This CDR3 contains 15 residues. CDR3 sequence: CASSQLGSNSYEQYF. The CDR3 nucleotides read TGTGCCAGCAGCCAACTGGGTTCCAATTCCTACGAGCAGTACTTC. The complete variable domain, with remaining parts taken from reference TRBV14 and TRBJ2-7, reads EAGVTQFPSHSVIEKGQTVTLRCDPISGHDNLYWYRRVMGKEIKFLLHFVKESKQDESGMPNNRFLAERTGGTYSTLKVQPAELEDSGVYFCASSQLGSNSYEQYFGPGTRLTVT.

This chain connects TRBV9 to TRBJ2-2; 8 bases map to TRBD1. Trimming at V came to 6 bases and at J to 1 base, leaving 5 bases not matched to a gene. The CDR3 spans 15 residues. The germline V gene has CDR1 SGDLS and CDR2 YYNGEE. CDR3 sequence reads: CASNRGAGNTGELFF. DNA for the CDR3: TGTGCCAGCAACAGGGGGGCGGGGAACACCGGGGAGCTGTTTTTT.